Below, one T cell receptor (beta chain) is given with its context. Its cognate antigen is unknown. Other DNA variants within this sample encode the same CDR3. The sorted-subset replicate PCRs were given around 190 ng DNA, which is 30,000 or so T cell genomes. Repertoires were generated with immunoSEQ multiplex PCR, while TCRdb's copy carries only in-frame clones and drops some. The data show some 2,500,000 clones, 80% to 95% seen once. This specimen comes from a study of shared clonotypes between healthy human individuals. Study conclusions and caveats: A few donors shared roughly 5% of their naive CD4 clonotypes.

In germline, CDR1 is SGHRS, CDR2 YFSETQ. The CDR3 has 14 residues. V lost 5 bases to trimming and J lost 2 bases, with 13 bases between them. The sequence came from a young man in good health. Some clones in this sample may be carry-over from other donors' samples. The sample consisted of naive CD4+ T cells from PBMCs. The subset: CD45RA+ positively selected. The chain has TRBV5-1 and TRBJ2-5; maybe TRBD1 (5 bases). CDR3 region: CASRGSTGQETQYF. The CDR3 nucleotides read TGCGCCAGCAGGGGGTCCACAGGTCAAGAGACCCAGTACTTC.